The 17 T cell receptor beta chains listed next were all sequenced from one sample in a study of blood T cell repertoires in COVID-19. Here immunoSEQ multiplex PCR was the method, and the copy in TCRdb shows in-frame clones only, minus some. Of some 56,000 clones in the sample, more than 70% were seen once. Sequenced sample: peripheral blood. The receptor source for this set is a woman aged 80 or older with acute or convalescent COVID-19.

Details on this clone: Germline is not matched at one junction end, which may reflect a read error. This chain joins TRBV9 and TRBJ1-2; perhaps TRBD1 as D (5 bases). The CDR3 consists of 14 residues. Per the germline V gene, CDR1 is SGDLS and CDR2 is YYNGEE. CDR3 protein: CTSSVRPGNYGYTF. The CDR3 bases are TGTACCAGCAGCGTACGTCCAGGGAACTATGGCTACACCTTC. Full variable domain (remainder filled in from reference TRBV9 and TRBJ1-2): DSGVTQTPKHLITATGQRVTLRCSPRSGDLSVYWYQQSLDQGLQFLIQYYNGEERAKGNILERFSAQQFPDLHSELNLSSLELGDSALYFCTSSVRPGNYGYTFGSGTRLTVV.

This chain links TRBV5-4 with TRBJ1-3; D is unclear. This CDR3 has 15 residues. In germline, CDR1 is SGHNT, CDR2 YYREEE (reference sequence). V was cut by 0 bases and J by 0 bases, with 7 bases left in between. The CDR3 coding sequence is TGTGCCAGCAGCTTGGCCTCGGGCTCTGGAAACACCATATATTTT. It specifies CASSLASGSGNTIYF.

V and J are TRBV15 and TRBJ2-1; 10 bases match TRBD2. Per the germline V gene, CDR1 is LNHNV and CDR2 is YYDKDF (reference sequence). This CDR3 comprises 16 residues. V shed 1 base and J 4 bases; nucleotides not matched to a gene: 4. The DNA of the CDR3 is TGTGCCACCAGCAGAGGGTCAGCGGGGGGGTACAATGAGCAGTTCTTC. Translating it yields CATSRGSAGGYNEQFF.

This sequence joins TRBV11-2 and TRBJ2-1; D is uncertain. The length of the CDR3 is 15 residues. The V end lost 1 base, the J end lost 6 bases, and 13 bases lay between the germline ends. Germline assignment: CDR1 SGHAT and CDR2 FQNNGV. The DNA for the CDR3 is TGTGCCAGCAGCTTAGTTCTGAAGAGAGGCAATGAGCAGTTCTTC. Protein: CASSLVLKRGNEQFF.

To note about this clone: A junction boundary mismatches the germline segment, possibly from a read error. This chain connects TRBV7-7 to TRBJ1-4, with 7 bases lining up with TRBD1. The CDR3 sequence is 16 residues long. Germline V gene data show CDR1 as SSHAT and CDR2 as FNYEAQ (reference sequence). The CDR3 region has the DNA TGTGCTAGCAGCCCGGACAGGAGGAAAAAAAATGAAAAACTGTTTTTT. Its protein product is CASSPDRRKKNEKLFF.

The J gene is TRBJ2-1, the V gene TRBV5-1, with D perhaps matching TRBD1 (5 bases). Germline lookup yields CDR1 SGHRS and CDR2 YFSETQ. This CDR3 has 15 residues. V was pared by 1 base and J by 6 bases, with 14 bases between. In DNA, the CDR3 is TGCGCCAGCAGCTTGAGGTCCGACAGAATCAATGAGCAGTTCTTC. This sequence encodes CASSLRSDRINEQFF. Combining the CDR3 with reference TRBV5-1 and TRBJ2-1 gives the whole variable domain KAGVTQTPRYLIKTRGQQVTLSCSPISGHRSVSWYQQTPGQGLQFLFEYFSETQRNKGNFPGRFSGRQFSNSRSEMNVSTLELGDSALYLCASSLRSDRINEQFFGPGTRLTVL.

The chain has TRBV9 and TRBJ2-7; tentative D call: TRBD1 (6 bases). Trimming stripped 4 bases from V and 7 bases from J, with 12 bases between. In germline, CDR1 is SGDLS, CDR2 YYNGEE. CDR3 length: 12 residues. CDR3 nucleotide sequence: TGTGCCAGCAGCCAACAGGGTCTTGAGCAGTACGTC. Protein: CASSQQGLEQYV.

The V call is TRBV7-8, the J call TRBJ2-2, with 12 positions matching TRBD2. The CDR3 runs 15 residues. V gave up 5 bases and J gave up 7 bases; unmatched junction bases: 5. Germline V lookup: CDR1 SGHVS, CDR2 FQNEAQ. CDR3 DNA sequence: TGTGCCAGCAGCCCTAGCGGGGGGGCCGTCGGGGAGCTGTTTTTT. Protein product: CASSPSGGAVGELFF.

The chain carries TRBV28 and TRBJ2-2; 9 bases map to TRBD1. V shed 7 bases and J 4 bases; nucleotides not matched to a gene: 10. Germline loops: CDR1 MDHEN, CDR2 SYDVKM. The CDR3 spans 16 residues. This CDR3 is CASTFFGQGITGELFF. The CDR3 nucleotides read TGTGCCAGCACCTTCTTCGGACAGGGGATCACCGGGGAGCTGTTTTTT.

This chain uses TRBV25-1 with TRBJ2-5, with 8 positions matching TRBD1. Germline CDR1 is MGHDK and CDR2 is SYGVNS. The J segment lost 4 bases and the V segment lost 6 bases, leaving 4 bases of the junction unmatched. The CDR3 is made up of 13 amino acids. This CDR3 is CASRGRGRETQYF. The CDR3 nucleotides are TGTGCCAGCAGGGGCAGGGGGCGAGAGACCCAGTACTTC.

The genes are TRBV15 and TRBJ1-2; D gene unclear. CDR1 and CDR2 from the germline V gene are LNHNV and YYDKDF (reference sequence). The CDR3 spans 14 residues. V lost 1 base, J lost 1 base, and 7 bases lay in between. The CDR3 region has the DNA TGTGCCACCAGCAGAGCCCAGGTTAACTATGGCTACACCTTC. Amino acids: CATSRAQVNYGYTF.

The J gene is TRBJ2-2, the V gene TRBV19; TRBD1 matches 11 bases. In germline, CDR1 is LNHDA, CDR2 SQIVND (reference sequence). V lost 5 bases to trimming and J lost 5 bases; unmatched junction nucleotides: 7. This CDR3 region has 16 residues. The CDR3 is CASSRRTGGYTGELFF. The CDR3 coding sequence is TGTGCCAGTAGTCGAAGGACAGGGGGCTATACCGGGGAGCTGTTTTTT.

The rearrangement links TRBV5-4 to TRBJ2-3, with D perhaps matching TRBD2 (5 bases). This CDR3 is 17 amino acids long. Trimming cost V 0 bases and J 0 bases, with 14 bases left between them. Germline CDR1 SGHNT, CDR2 YYREEE (reference sequence). The CDR3 nucleotides read TGTGCCAGCAGCTTGGATCGGGGAACCGCTAGCACAGATACGCAGTATTTT. Amino acids: CASSLDRGTASTDTQYF. Variable domain in full (rest from reference TRBV5-4 and TRBJ2-3): ETGVTQSPTHLIKTRGQQVTLRCSSQSGHNTVSWYQQALGQGPQFIFQYYREEENGRGNFPPRFSGLQFPNYSSELNVNALELDDSALYLCASSLDRGTASTDTQYFGPGTRLTVL.

This rearrangement joins TRBV19 to TRBJ1-2; D gene unclear. Trimming cost V 6 bases and J 2 bases, with 10 bases left between them. CDR1 LNHDA and CDR2 SQIVND come from the germline V gene (reference sequence). The CDR3 consists of 13 residues. CDR3 amino acids: CASRQITNYGYTF. DNA of the CDR3: TGTGCCAGTAGACAGATTACCAACTATGGCTACACCTTC.

The V gene is TRBV5-1, the J gene TRBJ1-3; 7 bases map to TRBD1. Per germline, CDR1 SGHRS and CDR2 YFSETQ. There are 17 residues in the CDR3. Trimming took 0 bases from V and 1 from J; bases not matched to a gene: 7. DNA for the CDR3: TGCGCCAGCAGCTTGGTAGGGGGCCAGGGATCTGGAAACACCATATATTTT. Its protein is CASSLVGGQGSGNTIYF.

The chain is built from TRBV5-4 and TRBJ1-1; 10 bases match TRBD1. Germline CDR1 SGHNT, CDR2 YYREEE (reference sequence). The ends lost 0 bases at V and 8 bases at J; junction bases unmatched: 7. CDR3 length: 15 amino acids. The CDR3 protein is CASSLGQGADGEAFF. The CDR3 DNA reads as TGTGCCAGCAGCTTGGGACAGGGGGCCGACGGGGAAGCTTTCTTT.

The chain is built from TRBV10-3 and TRBJ1-2; TRBD1 might be the D (6 bases). CDR1 and CDR2 (germline): ENHRY, SYGVKD. V shed 6 bases and J shed 9 bases, with 14 bases lying between them. The CDR3 spans 12 residues. The CDR3 bases are TGTGCCATCAGCTCGGGACATGGAAGCTACACCTTC. As protein: CAISSGHGSYTF.